This T cell receptor (beta chain) was obtained from a study of blood T cells in healthy people across ages. Turning to this clonotype: Its specificity is unknown.

Through a sample-barcoded 5' primer and a J-beta primer mix, a second PCR was run for roughly 6 to 12 cycles. From the 5' RACE reads, TCRdb called clonotypes with MiXCR, one entry per CDR3 protein. This sample has 1 million to 1.2 million distinct CDR3 sequences, with 30% to 40% found just once. Study-wide findings and caveats: Strong correlation linked observed beta diversity and percent naive T cells.

The receptor was derived from a man between 18 and 29 years old in good health. The sample was blood.

In DNA, the CDR3 is TGCGCCAGCAGCCAAGCGTTAAGGGGTCGGGCAGGTGGCTACACCTTC. It translates to CASSQALRGRAGGYTF. The chain joins TRBV4-1 to TRBJ1-2, with a possible D match to TRBD1 (5 bases). The CDR3 length is 16 residues. The germline V gene has CDR1 MGHRA and CDR2 YSYEKL. The V gene lost 1 base and the J gene lost 7 bases, with 19 bases spanning the gap.